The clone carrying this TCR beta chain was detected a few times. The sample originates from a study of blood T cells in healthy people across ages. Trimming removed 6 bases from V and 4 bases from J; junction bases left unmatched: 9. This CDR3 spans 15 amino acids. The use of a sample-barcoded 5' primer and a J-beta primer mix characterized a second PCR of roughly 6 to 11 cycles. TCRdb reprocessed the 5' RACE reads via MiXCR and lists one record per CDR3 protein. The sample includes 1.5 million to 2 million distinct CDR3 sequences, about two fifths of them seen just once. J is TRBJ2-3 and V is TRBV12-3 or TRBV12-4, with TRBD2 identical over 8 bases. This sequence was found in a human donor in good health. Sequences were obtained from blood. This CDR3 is CASSDTGRGADTQYF. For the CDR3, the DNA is TGTGCCAGCAGCGATACAGGGCGGGGGGCAGATACGCAGTATTTT.